This T cell receptor (beta chain) was recorded in a study of beta chain features in type 1 diabetes. Background on the study: All samples yielded about 100 million examined sorted cells. Study-wide findings and caveats: Sampled from patients, naive, central memory and Treg TCRB repertoires appeared more similar than those sampled from healthy donors.

The investigators reverse transcribed all of the isolated RNA, so they sequenced expressed TCRB transcripts. Libraries were prepared by immunoSEQ multiplex PCR; TCRdb keeps only in-frame clonotypes and omits some of them. This sample yields about 620,000 clones, of which about a sixth are seen a single time; 0.093% belongs to the top ten. This clone was seen a few times. Its antigen remains unknown. The CDR3 contains 14 residues. Trimming stripped 5 bases from V and 5 bases from J, with 12 bases between. CDR1 SGHTA and CDR2 FQGNSA come from the germline V gene. The gene calls are TRBV7-2 and TRBJ1-4, with D possibly being TRBD1 (6 bases). The sample was naive CD4+ T cells from blood. This clonotype was obtained from a man in his late teens or twenties in good health. CDR3 amino acids: CASSRQDSNEKLFF. CDR3 sequence (DNA): TGTGCCAGCAGCAGACAGGACTCCAATGAAAAACTGTTTTTT.